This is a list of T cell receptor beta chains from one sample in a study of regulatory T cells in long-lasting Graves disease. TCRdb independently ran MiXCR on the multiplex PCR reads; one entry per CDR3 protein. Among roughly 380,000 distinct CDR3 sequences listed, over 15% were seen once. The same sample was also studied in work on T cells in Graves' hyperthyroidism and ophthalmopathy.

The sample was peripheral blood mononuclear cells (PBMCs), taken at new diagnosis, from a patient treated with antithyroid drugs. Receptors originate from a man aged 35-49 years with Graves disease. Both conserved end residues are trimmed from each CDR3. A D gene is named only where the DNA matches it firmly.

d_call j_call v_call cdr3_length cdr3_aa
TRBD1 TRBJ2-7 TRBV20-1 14 SARDRRTGFTYEQY
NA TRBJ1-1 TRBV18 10 ASSPRKTEAF
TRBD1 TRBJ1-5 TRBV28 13 ASTLGQGQYQPQH
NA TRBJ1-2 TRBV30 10 AWSIGGYGYT
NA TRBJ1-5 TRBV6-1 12 ASSGTDWNQPQH
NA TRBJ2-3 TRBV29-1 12 SVETWNLGDTQY
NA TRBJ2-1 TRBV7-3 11 ASSLASTNEQF
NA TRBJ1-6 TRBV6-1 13 ASSEWQAPFSPLH
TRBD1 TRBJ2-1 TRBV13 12 ASSSQTGGNEQF
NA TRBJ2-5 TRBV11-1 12 ASSRGIVSETQY
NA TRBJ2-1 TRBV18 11 ASSPLTDNEQF
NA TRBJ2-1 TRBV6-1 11 ATTAQLYNEQF
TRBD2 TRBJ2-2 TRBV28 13 ASSLLGRDTGELF
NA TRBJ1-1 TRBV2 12 ASSEIRGNTEAF
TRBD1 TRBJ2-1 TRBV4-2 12 ASSLDTGVDEQF
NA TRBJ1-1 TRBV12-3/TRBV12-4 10 ASSLEGGEAF
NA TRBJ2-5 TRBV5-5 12 ASSEGYSQETQY
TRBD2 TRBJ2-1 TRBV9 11 ASSRGTSEQQF
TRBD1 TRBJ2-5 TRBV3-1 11 ASSQDRAETQY
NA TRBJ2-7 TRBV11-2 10 ASAGFEYEQY